This entry lists 7 T cell receptor beta chains sequenced from one sample in a study of cytomegalovirus exposure and HLA in healthy donors (TCRdb year 2017). Receptors were amplified or captured by the immunoSEQ multiplex PCR assay. A mixture of 60 forward primers for TCR Vbeta segments and 13 reverse primers for TCR Jbeta segments was used in the multiplex PCR. The immuneACCESS repertoire file appears here via TCRdb, limited to in-frame rearrangements. These files lack a portion of the clones; in checked studies, under half of the deficit traces to unresolved V genes, and the cause of the others is not known. The sample yields about 210,000 clones; about four fifths were counted once. The ten largest clones capture about a tenth of the sample. Sequenced material: PBMCs. The source is a woman aged 45-65 years in good health and CMV-seropositive.

The V and J genes are TRBV7-9 and TRBJ2-3, with 10 bases identical to TRBD1. Germline CDR1 reads SEHNR; CDR2 reads FQNEAQ (reference sequence). V lost 5 bases, J lost 4 bases, and 6 bases stayed unmatched. This CDR3 has 15 residues. CDR3: CASSDRDRGSDTQYF. The CDR3, as DNA: TGTGCCAGCAGCGACCGGGACAGGGGCTCAGATACGCAGTATTTT. The full variable domain, its missing parts supplied by reference TRBV7-9 and TRBJ2-3, is DTGVSQNPRHKITKRGQNVTFRCDPISEHNRLYWYRQTLGQGPEFLTYFQNEAQLEKSRLLSDRFSAERPKGSFSTLEIQRTEQGDSAMYLCASSDRDRGSDTQYFGPGTRLTVL.

The V call is TRBV27, the J call TRBJ1-5, with a possible D match to TRBD1 (5 bases). CDR1 MNHEY and CDR2 SMNVEV come from the germline V gene (reference sequence). This CDR3 comprises 17 residues. V lost 4 bases and J 0 bases, leaving 16 bases between the germline ends. The CDR3 spells CASSSKFTGYSNQPQHF. The CDR3 DNA follows: TGTGCCAGCAGTTCCAAGTTTACAGGTTATAGCAATCAGCCCCAGCATTTT.

The chain is built from TRBV11-3 and TRBJ2-1; possible D gene TRBD1, 5 bases. Germline CDR1 and CDR2: SGHNT and YENEEA. This CDR3 spans 13 amino acids. Trimming removed 5 bases from V and 7 bases from J, with 12 bases in between. The CDR3 region is CASSRQGNNEQFF. The CDR3 DNA follows: TGTGCCAGCAGCAGGCAGGGTAATAATGAGCAGTTCTTC.

CDR3 loop: CASSASGTGVFGYTF. Written as DNA, the CDR3 is TGTGCCAGCAGTGCCTCGGGGACAGGGGTTTTTGGCTACACCTTC. The V and J genes are TRBV6-1 and TRBJ1-2, with 10 bases matching TRBD1. This CDR3 is 15 amino acids long. Losses at the gene ends were 4 bases for V and 7 bases for J; bases not matched to a gene: 9. CDR1 is MNHNS and CDR2 is SASEGT in the germline V gene.

V gene TRBV5-1 combines with J gene TRBJ2-5; D is possibly TRBD2 (5 bases). With the DNA end fitting TRBJ2-7 better, the J assignment may be wrong. The CDR3 is 13 amino acids. Looked up from germline, CDR1 is SGHRS and CDR2 is YFSETQ. The DNA for the CDR3 is TGCGCCAGCAGCCCTAGCCAAGGGTACGAGCAGTACTTC. Residues: CASSPSQGYEQYF.

J is TRBJ2-7 and V is TRBV9; 8 bases align to TRBD1. The V and J ends lost 4 bases and 5 bases, in that order; junction bases with no gene match: 5. In germline, CDR1 is SGDLS, CDR2 YYNGEE. This CDR3 spans 13 amino acids. The CDR3 reads CASSISTGDEQYF. CDR3 in DNA: TGTGCCAGCAGCATCTCGACAGGGGACGAGCAGTACTTC.

The J gene is TRBJ2-2, the V gene TRBV11-3; maybe TRBD1 (6 bases). With 1 base removed from V and 6 bases from J, the gap between germline ends came to 12 bases. This CDR3 spans 15 amino acids. Germline CDR1 is SGHNT and CDR2 is YENEEA. The CDR3: CASSLGTGLAGELFF. The DNA of the CDR3 is TGTGCCAGCAGCTTAGGAACAGGGCTGGCCGGGGAGCTGTTTTTT.